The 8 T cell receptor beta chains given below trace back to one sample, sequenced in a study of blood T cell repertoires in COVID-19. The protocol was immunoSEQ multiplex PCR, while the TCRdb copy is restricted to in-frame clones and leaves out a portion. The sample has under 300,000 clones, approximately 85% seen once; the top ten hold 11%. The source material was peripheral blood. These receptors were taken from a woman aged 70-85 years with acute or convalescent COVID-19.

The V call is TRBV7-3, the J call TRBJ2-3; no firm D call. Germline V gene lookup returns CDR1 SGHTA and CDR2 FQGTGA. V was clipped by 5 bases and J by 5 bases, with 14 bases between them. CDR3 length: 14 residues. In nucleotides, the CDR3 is TGTGCCAGCAGCCTAATAGCCAGACTAGATACGCAGTATTTT. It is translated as CASSLIARLDTQYF.

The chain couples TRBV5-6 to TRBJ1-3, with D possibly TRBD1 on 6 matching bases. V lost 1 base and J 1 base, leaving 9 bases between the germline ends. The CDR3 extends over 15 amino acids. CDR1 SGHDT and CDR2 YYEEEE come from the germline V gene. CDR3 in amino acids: CASSLMGASGNTIYF. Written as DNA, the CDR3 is TGTGCCAGCAGCTTGATGGGGGCTTCTGGAAACACCATATATTTT.

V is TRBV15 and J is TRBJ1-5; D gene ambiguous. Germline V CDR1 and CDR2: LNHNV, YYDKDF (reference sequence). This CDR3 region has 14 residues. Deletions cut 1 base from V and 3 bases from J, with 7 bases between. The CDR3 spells CATSRVQNNQPQHF. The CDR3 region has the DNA TGTGCCACCAGCAGAGTTCAGAACAATCAGCCCCAGCATTTT.

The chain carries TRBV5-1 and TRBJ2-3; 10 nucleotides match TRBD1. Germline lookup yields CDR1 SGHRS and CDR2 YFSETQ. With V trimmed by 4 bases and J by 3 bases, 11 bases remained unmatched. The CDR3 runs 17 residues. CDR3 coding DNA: TGCGCCAGCAGCACTCCCGGGGACAGGGGAGGGACAGATACGCAGTATTTT. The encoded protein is CASSTPGDRGGTDTQYF.

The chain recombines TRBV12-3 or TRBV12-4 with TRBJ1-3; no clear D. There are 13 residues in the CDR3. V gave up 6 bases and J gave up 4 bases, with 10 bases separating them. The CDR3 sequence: CASSWALGNTIYF. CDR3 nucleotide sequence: TGTGCCAGCAGCTGGGCCCTGGGAAACACCATATATTTT.

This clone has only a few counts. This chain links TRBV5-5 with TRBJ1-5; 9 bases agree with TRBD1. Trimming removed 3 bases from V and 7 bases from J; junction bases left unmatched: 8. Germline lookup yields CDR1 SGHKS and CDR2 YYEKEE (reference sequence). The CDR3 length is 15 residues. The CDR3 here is CASSSTGGARQPQHF. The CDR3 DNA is TGTGCCAGCAGCTCAACAGGGGGCGCTCGCCAGCCCCAGCATTTT.

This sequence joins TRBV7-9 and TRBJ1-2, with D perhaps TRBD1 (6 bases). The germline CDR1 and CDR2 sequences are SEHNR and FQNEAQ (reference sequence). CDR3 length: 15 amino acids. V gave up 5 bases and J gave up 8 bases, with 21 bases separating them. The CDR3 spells CASSMGTSGTSGYTF. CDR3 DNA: TGTGCCAGCAGCATGGGGACCTCCGGGACATCAGGCTACACCTTC.

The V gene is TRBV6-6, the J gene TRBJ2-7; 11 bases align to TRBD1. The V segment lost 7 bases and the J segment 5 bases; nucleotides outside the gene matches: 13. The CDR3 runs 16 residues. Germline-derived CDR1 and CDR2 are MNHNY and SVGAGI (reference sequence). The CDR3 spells CASNPADRGRIHEQYF. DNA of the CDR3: TGTGCCAGCAACCCCGCGGACAGGGGGCGCATCCACGAGCAGTACTTC.